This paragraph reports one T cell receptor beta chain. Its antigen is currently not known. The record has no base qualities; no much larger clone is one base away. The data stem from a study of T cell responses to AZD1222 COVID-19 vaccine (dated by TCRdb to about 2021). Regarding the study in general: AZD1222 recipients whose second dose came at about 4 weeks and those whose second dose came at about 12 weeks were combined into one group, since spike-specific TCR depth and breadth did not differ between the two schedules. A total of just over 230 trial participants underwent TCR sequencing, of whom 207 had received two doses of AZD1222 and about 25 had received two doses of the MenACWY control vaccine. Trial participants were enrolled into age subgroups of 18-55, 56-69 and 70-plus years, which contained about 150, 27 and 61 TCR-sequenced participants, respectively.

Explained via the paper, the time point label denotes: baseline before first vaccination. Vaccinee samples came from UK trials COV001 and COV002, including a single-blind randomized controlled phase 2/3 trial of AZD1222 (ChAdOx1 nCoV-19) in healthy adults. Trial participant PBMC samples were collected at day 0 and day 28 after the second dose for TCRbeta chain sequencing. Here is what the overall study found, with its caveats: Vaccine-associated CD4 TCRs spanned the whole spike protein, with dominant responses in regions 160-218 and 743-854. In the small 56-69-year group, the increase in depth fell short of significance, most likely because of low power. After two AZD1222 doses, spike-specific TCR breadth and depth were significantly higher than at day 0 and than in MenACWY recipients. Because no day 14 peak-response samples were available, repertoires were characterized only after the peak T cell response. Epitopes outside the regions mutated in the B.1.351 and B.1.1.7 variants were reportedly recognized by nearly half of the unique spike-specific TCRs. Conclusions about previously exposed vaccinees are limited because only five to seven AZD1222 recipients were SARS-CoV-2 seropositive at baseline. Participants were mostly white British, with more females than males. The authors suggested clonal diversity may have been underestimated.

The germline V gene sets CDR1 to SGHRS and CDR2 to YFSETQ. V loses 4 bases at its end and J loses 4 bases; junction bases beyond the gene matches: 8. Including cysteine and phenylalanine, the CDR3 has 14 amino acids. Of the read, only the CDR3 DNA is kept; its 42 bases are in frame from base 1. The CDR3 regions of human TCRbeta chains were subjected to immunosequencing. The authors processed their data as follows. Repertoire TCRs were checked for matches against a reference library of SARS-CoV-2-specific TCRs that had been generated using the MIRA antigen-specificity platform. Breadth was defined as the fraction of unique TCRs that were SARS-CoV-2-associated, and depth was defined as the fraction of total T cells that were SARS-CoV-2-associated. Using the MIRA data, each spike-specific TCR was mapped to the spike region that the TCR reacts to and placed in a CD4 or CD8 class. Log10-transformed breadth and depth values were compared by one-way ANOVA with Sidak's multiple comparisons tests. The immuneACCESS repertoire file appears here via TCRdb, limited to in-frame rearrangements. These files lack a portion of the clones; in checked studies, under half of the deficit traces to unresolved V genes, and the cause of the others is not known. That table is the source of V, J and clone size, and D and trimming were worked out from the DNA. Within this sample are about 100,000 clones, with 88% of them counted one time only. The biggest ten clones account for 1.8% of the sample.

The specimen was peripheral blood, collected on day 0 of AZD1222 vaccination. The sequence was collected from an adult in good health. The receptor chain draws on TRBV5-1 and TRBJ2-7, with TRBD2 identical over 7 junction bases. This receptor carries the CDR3 CASSTSGALYEQYF. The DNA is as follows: TGCGCCAGCAGCACAAGCGGGGCTCTTTACGAGCAGTACTTC.